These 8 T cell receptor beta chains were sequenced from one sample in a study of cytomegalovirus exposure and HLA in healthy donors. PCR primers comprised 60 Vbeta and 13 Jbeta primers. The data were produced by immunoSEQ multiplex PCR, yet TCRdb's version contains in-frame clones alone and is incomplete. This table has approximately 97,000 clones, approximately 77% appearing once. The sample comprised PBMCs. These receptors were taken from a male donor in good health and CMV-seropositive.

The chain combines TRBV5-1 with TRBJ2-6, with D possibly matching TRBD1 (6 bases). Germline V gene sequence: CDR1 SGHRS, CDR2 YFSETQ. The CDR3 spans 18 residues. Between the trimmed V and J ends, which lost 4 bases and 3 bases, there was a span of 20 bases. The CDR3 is CASSVAGATSYGANVLTF. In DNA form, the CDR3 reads TGCGCCAGCAGCGTCGCAGGGGCAACTTCATATGGGGCCAACGTCCTGACTTTC.

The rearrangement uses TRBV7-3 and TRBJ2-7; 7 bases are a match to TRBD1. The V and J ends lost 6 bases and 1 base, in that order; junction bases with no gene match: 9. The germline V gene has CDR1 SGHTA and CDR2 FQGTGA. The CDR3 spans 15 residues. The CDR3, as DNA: TGTGCCAGCAGGCCACAGGGGTATTGGTCCTACGAGCAGTACTTC. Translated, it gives CASRPQGYWSYEQYF.

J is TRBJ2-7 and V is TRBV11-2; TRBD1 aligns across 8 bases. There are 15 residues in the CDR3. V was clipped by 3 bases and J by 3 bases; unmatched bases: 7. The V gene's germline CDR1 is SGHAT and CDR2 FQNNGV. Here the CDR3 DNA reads TGTGCCAGCAGCTTTCGGACAGGGCCCGTCTACGAGCAGTACTTC. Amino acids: CASSFRTGPVYEQYF.

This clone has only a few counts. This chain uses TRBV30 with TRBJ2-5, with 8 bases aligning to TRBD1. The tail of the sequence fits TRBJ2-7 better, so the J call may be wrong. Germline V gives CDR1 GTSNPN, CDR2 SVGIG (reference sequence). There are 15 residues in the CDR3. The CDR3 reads CALAPPGGARNEQYF. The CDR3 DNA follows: TGTGCCTTAGCCCCCCCAGGGGGCGCGCGAAACGAGCAGTACTTC.

CDR3 coding DNA: TGTGCCAGCAGCCCACCGGACAGAGGCAATCAGCCCCAGCATTTT. Amino acids: CASSPPDRGNQPQHF. This chain links TRBV7-9 with TRBJ1-5, with D possibly being TRBD1 (6 bases). CDR3 length: 15 residues. Per germline, CDR1 SEHNR and CDR2 FQNEAQ (reference sequence). V lost 5 bases, J lost 2 bases, and 13 bases lay in between.

CDR3: CASSPDFYEQYF. In DNA form, the CDR3 reads TGTGCCAGCAGTCCGGACTTCTACGAGCAGTACTTC. The genes are TRBV2 and TRBJ2-7; D perhaps matches TRBD2 (5 bases). The CDR3 has 12 amino acids. Germline V lookup: CDR1 SNHLY, CDR2 FYNNEI. V gave up 5 bases and J gave up 3 bases, with 8 bases separating them.

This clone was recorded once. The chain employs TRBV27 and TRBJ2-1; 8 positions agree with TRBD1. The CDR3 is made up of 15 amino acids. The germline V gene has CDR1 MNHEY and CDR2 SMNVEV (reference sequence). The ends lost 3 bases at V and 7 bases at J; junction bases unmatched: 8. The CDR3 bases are TGTGCCAGCAGTTTGGCAGGGGGCTACCCAAATGAGCAGTTCTTC. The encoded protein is CASSLAGGYPNEQFF.

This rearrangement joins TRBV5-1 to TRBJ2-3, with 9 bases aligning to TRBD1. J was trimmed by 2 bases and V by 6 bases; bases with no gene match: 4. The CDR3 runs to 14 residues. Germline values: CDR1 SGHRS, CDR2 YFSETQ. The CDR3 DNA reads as TGCGCCAGCATCGGGGACAGGGACACAGATACGCAGTATTTT. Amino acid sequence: CASIGDRDTDTQYF.